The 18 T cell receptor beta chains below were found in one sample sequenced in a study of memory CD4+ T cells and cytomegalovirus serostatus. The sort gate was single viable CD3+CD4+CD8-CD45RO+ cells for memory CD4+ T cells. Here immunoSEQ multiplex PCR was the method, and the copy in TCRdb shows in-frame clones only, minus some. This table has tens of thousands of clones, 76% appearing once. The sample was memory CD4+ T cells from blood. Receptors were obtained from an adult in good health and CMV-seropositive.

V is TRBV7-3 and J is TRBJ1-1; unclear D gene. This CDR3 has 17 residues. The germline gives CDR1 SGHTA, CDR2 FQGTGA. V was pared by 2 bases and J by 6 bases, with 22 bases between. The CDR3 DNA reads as TGTGCCAGCAGCTTACCTTCGCTTTACGGGCGTATCCCTGAAGCTTTCTTT. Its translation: CASSLPSLYGRIPEAFF.

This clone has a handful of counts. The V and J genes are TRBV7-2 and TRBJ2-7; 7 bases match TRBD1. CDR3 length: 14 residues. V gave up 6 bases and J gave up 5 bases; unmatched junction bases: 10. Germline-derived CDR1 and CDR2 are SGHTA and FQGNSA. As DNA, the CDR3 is TGTGCCAGCAGTTCAACGACAGGGTCCCACGAGCAGTACTTC. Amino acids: CASSSTTGSHEQYF.

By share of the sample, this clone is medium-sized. Here the CDR3 reads CASSDYSYEQYF. Here the CDR3 DNA reads TGTGCCAGCAGTGACTACTCCTACGAGCAGTACTTC. This sequence joins TRBV6-4 and TRBJ2-7; no clear D gene. CDR1 is MRHNA, CDR2 SNTAGT, per germline. The CDR3 runs to 12 residues. V lost 1 base and J 0 bases, leaving 1 base between the germline ends.

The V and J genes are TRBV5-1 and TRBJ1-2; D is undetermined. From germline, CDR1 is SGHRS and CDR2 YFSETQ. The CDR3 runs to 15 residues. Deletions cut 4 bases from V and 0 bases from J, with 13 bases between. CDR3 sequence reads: CASSQSTQTNYGYTF. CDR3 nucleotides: TGCGCCAGCAGCCAATCGACTCAAACTAACTATGGCTACACCTTC.

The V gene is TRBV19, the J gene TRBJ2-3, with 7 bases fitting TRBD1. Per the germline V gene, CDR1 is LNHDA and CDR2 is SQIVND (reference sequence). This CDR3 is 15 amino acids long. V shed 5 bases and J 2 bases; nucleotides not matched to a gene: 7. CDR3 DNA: TGTGCCAGTAGTCCCACGACAGGGTACACAGATACGCAGTATTTT. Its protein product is CASSPTTGYTDTQYF.

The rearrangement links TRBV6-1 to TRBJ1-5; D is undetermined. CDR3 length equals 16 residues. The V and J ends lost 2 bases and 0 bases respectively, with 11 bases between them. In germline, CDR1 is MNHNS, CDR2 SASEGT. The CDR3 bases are TGTGCCAGCAGTGAAAGGCCGGGTAATAGCAATCAGCCCCAGCATTTT. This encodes CASSERPGNSNQPQHF.

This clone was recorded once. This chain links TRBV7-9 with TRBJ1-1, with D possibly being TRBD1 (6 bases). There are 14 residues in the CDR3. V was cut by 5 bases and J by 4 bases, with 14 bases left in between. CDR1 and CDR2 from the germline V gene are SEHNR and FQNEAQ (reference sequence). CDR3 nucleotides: TGTGCCAGCAGCCCCGGGGGGCCGGGCACTGAAGCTTTCTTT. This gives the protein CASSPGGPGTEAFF.

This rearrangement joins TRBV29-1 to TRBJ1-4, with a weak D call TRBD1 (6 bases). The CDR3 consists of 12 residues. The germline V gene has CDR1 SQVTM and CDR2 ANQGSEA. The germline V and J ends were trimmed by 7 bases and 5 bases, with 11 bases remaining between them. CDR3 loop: CSAQGLNEKLFF. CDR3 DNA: TGCAGCGCACAGGGCCTGAATGAAAAACTGTTTTTT.

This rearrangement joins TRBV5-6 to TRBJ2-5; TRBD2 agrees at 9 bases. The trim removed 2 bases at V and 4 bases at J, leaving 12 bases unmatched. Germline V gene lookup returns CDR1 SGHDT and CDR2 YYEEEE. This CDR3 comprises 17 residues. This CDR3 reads CASSFPSGTPRRETQYF. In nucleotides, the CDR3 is TGTGCCAGCAGCTTCCCTAGCGGGACCCCACGGCGAGAGACCCAGTACTTC.

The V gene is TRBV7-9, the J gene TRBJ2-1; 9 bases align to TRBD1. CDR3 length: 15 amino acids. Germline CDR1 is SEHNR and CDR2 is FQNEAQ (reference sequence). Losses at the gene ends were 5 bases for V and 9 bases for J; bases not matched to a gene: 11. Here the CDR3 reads CASSHRDRVGSEQFF. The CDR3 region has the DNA TGTGCCAGCAGCCACCGGGACAGGGTAGGCAGTGAGCAGTTCTTC.

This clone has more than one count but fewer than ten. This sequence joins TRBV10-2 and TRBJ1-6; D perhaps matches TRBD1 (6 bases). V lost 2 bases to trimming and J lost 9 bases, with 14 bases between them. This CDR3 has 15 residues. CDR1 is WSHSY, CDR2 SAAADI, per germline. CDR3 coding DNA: TGCGCCAGCAGTGAGAGGGACACCCGGGTTTCACCCCTCCACTTT. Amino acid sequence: CASSERDTRVSPLHF.

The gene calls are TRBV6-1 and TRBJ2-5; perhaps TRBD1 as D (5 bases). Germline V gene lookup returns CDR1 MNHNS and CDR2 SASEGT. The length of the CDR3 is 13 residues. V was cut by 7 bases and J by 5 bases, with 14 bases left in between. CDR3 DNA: TGTGCCAGCACCCGACAGTTTCAGGAGACCCAGTACTTC. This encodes CASTRQFQETQYF.

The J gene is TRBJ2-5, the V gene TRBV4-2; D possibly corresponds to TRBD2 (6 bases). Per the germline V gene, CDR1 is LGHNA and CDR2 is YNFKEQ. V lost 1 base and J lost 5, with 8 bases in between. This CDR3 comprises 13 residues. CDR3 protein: CASSQAGEETQYF. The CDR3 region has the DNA TGTGCCAGCAGCCAAGCGGGAGAGGAGACCCAGTACTTC.

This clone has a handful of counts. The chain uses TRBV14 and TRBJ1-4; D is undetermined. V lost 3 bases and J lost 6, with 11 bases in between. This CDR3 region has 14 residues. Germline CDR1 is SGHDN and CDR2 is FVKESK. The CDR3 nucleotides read TGTGCCAGCAGCCAGGGAGCTAGAGATGAAAAACTGTTTTTT. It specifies CASSQGARDEKLFF.

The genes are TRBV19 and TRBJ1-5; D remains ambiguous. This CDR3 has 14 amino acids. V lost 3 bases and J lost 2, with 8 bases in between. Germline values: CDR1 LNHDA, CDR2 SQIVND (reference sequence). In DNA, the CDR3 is TGTGCCAGTAGTATCGGGCAGGGCAATCAGCCCCAGCATTTT. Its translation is CASSIGQGNQPQHF.

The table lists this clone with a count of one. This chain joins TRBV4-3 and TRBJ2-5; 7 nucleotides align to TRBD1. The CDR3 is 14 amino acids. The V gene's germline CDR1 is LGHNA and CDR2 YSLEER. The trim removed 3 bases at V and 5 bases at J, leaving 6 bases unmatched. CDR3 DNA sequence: TGCGCCAGCAGCCAGGGGACAGCCGGGGAGACCCAGTACTTC. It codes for CASSQGTAGETQYF.

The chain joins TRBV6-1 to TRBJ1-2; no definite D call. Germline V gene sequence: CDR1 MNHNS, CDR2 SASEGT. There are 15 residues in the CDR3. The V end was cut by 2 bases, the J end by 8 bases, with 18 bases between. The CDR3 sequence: CASSENGPGSRGYTF. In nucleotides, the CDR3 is TGTGCCAGCAGTGAAAACGGACCCGGGAGTAGGGGCTACACCTTC.

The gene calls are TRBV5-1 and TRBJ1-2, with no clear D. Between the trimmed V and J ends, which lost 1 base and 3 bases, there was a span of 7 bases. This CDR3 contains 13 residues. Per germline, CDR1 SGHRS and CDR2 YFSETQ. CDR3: CASSLSRDYGYTF. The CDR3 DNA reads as TGCGCCAGCAGCTTGTCACGGGACTATGGCTACACCTTC.